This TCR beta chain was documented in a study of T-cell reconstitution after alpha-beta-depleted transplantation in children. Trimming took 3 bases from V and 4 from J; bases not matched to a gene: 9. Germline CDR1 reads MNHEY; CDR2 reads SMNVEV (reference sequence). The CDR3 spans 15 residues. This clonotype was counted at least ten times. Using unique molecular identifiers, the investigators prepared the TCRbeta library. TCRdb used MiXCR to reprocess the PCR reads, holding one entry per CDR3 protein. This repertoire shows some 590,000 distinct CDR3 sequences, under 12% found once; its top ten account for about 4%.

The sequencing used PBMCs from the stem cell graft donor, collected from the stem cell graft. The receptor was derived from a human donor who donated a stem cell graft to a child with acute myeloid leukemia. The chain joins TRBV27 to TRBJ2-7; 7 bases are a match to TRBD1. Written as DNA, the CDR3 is TGTGCCAGCAGTTTCTCAAACCCAGGGGGATACGAGCAGTACTTC. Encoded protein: CASSFSNPGGYEQYF.